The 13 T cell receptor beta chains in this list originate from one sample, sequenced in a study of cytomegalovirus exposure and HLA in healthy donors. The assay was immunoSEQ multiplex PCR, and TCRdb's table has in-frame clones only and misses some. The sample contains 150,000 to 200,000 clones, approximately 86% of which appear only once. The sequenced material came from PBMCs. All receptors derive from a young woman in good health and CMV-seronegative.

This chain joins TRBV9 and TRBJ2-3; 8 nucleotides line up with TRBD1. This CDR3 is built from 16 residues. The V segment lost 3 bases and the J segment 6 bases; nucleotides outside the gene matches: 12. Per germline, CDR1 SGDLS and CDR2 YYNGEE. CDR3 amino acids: CASSGTTGVKGDTQYF. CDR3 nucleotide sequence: TGTGCCAGCAGCGGAACGACAGGGGTTAAGGGGGATACGCAGTATTTT.

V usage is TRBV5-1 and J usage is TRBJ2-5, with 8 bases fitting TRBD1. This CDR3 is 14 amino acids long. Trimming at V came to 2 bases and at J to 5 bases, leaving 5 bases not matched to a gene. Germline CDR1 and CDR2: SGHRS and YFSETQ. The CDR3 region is CASSFQGASETQYF. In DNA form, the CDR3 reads TGCGCCAGCAGCTTCCAGGGGGCATCGGAGACCCAGTACTTC.

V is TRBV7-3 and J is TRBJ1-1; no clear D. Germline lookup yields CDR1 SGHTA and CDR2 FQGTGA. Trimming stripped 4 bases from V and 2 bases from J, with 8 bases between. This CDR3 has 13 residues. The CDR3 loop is CASSYQSNTEAFF. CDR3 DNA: TGTGCCAGCAGCTACCAGTCAAACACTGAAGCTTTCTTT.

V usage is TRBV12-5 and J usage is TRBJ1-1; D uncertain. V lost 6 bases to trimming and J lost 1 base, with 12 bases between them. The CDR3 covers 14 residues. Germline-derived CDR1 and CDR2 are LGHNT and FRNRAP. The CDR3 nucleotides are TGTGCTAGTGGCTTCGGACGGGAGAACACTGAAGCTTTCTTT. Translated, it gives CASGFGRENTEAFF.

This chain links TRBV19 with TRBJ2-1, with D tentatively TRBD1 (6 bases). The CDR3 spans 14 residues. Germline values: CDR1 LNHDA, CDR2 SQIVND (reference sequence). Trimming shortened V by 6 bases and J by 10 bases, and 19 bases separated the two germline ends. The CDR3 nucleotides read TGTGCCAGTAGGGAACAGGGCTTATCGCCCGAGCAGTTCTTC. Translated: CASREQGLSPEQFF.

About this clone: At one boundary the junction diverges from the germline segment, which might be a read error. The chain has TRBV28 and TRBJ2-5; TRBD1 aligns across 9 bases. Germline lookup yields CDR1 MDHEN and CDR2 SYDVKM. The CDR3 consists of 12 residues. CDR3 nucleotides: TGTGCCAGCAGGGTGTCCGGGACAGGGACACACTTC. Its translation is CASRVSGTGTHF.

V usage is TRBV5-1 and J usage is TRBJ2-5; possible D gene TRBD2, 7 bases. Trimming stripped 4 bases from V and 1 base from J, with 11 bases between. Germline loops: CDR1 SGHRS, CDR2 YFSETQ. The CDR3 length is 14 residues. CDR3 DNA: TGCGCCAGCAGCGCGGGGGCCCTCCAAGAGACCCAGTACTTC. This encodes CASSAGALQETQYF.

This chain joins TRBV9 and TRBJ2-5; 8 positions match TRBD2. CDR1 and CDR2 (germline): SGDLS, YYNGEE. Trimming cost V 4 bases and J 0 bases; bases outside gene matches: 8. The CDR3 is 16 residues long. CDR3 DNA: TGTGCCAGCAGCTCACGGGGGGGCCTCTACCAAGAGACCCAGTACTTC. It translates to CASSSRGGLYQETQYF. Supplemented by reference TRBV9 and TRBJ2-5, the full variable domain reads DSGVTQTPKHLITATGQRVTLRCSPRSGDLSVYWYQQSLDQGLQFLIQYYNGEERAKGNILERFSAQQFPDLHSELNLSSLELGDSALYFCASSSRGGLYQETQYFGPGTRLLVL.

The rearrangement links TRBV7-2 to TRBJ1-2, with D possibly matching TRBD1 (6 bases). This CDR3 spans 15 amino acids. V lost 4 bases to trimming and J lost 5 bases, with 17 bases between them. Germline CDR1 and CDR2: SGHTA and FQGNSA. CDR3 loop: CASSSNRDEWYGYTF. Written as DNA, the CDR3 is TGTGCCAGCAGCTCGAACAGGGATGAGTGGTATGGCTACACCTTC.

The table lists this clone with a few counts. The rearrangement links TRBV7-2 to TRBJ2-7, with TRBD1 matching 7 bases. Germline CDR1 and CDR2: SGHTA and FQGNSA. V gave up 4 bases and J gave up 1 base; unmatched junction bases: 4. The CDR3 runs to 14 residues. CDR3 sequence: CASSSAGGSYEQYF. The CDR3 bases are TGTGCCAGCAGCTCGGCAGGGGGTTCCTACGAGCAGTACTTC.

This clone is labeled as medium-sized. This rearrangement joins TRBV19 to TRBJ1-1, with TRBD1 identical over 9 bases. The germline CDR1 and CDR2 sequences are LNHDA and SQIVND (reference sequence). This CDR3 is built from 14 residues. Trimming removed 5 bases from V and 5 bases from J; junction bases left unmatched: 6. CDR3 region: CASSGRDRATEAFF. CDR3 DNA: TGTGCCAGTAGTGGAAGGGACAGGGCTACTGAAGCTTTCTTT.

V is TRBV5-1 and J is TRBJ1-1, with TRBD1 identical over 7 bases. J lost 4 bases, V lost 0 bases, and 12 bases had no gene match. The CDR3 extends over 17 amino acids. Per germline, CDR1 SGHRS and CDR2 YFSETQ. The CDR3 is CASSLDRRQGAGTEAFF. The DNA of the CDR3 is TGCGCCAGCAGCTTGGACCGAAGACAGGGCGCGGGCACTGAAGCTTTCTTT.

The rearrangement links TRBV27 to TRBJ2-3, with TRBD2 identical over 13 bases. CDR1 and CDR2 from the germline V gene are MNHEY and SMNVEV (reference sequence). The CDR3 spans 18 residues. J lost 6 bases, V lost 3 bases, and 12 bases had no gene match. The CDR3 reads CASSFFRPGTSGKDTQYF. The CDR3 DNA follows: TGTGCCAGCAGTTTTTTTCGACCAGGGACTAGCGGGAAGGATACGCAGTATTTT.